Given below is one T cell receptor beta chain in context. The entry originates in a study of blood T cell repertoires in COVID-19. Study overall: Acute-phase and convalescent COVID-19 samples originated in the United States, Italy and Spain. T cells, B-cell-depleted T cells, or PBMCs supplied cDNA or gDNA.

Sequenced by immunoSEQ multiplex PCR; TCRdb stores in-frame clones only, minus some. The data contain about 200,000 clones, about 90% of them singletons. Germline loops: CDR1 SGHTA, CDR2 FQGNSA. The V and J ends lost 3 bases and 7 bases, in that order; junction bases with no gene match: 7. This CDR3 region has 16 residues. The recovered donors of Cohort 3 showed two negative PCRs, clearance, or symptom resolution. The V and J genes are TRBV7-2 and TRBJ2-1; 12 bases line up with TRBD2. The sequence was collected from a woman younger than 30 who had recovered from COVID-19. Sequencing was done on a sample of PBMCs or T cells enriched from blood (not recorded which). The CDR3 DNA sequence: TGTGCCAGCAGCTTGCTAGCGGGGGGGCCTGGGAATGAGCAGTTCTTC. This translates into CASSLLAGGPGNEQFF.